This T cell receptor beta chain stems from a study of cytomegalovirus exposure and HLA in healthy donors. General observations from the study: Cytomegalovirus status was reportedly diagnosed by the classifier with high sensitivity and specificity.

Germline CDR1 is SGHAT and CDR2 is FQNNGV. Trimming took 5 bases from V and 10 from J; bases not matched to a gene: 12. The CDR3 spans 15 residues. Profiling relied on immunoSEQ multiplex PCR, and the TCRdb table lists in-frame clones only, not all of them. The sample gives some 270,000 clones, about 86% of which show up once; around 1% is in the top ten. To note about this clone: Its cognate antigen is unknown.

V and J are TRBV11-2 and TRBJ2-3, with 10 bases that match TRBD1. The sample consisted of PBMCs. The clonotype was recovered from a woman between 18 and 30 years old in good health and CMV-seronegative. CDR3 DNA: TGTGCCAGCAGCCCGGGCGGGGACAGGGGTAGTCCGCAGTATTTT. It specifies CASSPGGDRGSPQYF.